Below, 12 T cell receptor beta chains from the same sample are listed, as sequenced in a study of T-cell memory formation after mild COVID-19. MiXCR, applied by TCRdb to the 5' RACE reads, yields one record per CDR3 protein. The table has fewer than 250,000 distinct CDR3 sequences, roughly 27% seen once; the top ten hold 9.5% to 12%. Sequenced input: PBMCs or a T cell subset sorted from them (not recorded which). The receptors come from an adult woman who had mild COVID-19 (a few samples of this study predate the infection). Cell type and time point are not known.

The rearrangement joins TRBV5-1 to TRBJ2-2, with 9 bases matching TRBD2. V was pared by 7 bases and J by 3 bases, with 10 bases of the junction left unmatched. CDR1 and CDR2 (germline): SGHRS, YFSETQ. CDR3 length: 16 amino acids. The CDR3 spells CASGDSGRIDTGELFF. The CDR3 region has the DNA TGCGCCAGCGGGGATAGCGGGAGAATTGACACCGGGGAGCTGTTTTTT. The whole variable domain, remainder taken from reference TRBV5-1 and TRBJ2-2, is KAGVTQTPRYLIKTRGQQVTLSCSPISGHRSVSWYQQTPGQGLQFLFEYFSETQRNKGNFPGRFSGRQFSNSRSEMNVSTLELGDSALYLCASGDSGRIDTGELFFGEGSRLTVL.

The CDR3 sequence is CASSYSRTRGAYEQYF. Here the CDR3 DNA reads TGTGCCAGCAGTTACTCGAGGACAAGAGGAGCCTACGAGCAGTACTTC. The chain uses TRBV6-5 and TRBJ2-7; perhaps TRBD1 as D (5 bases). Germline CDR1 MNHEY, CDR2 SVGAGI. Trimming stripped 0 bases from V and 2 bases from J, with 14 bases between. CDR3 size: 16 residues.

The chain couples TRBV7-8 to TRBJ2-5; TRBD2 matches at 8 bases. The V gene end was trimmed by 5 bases and the J gene end by 1 base; junction bases not matched to a gene: 6. Germline assignment: CDR1 SGHVS and CDR2 FQNEAQ. The CDR3 covers 15 residues. CDR3 loop: CASSHPLAAQETQYF. In nucleotides, the CDR3 is TGTGCCAGCAGCCACCCACTAGCGGCCCAAGAGACCCAGTACTTC.

This chain uses TRBV6-1 with TRBJ1-1; D ambiguous. V lost 0 bases and J lost 3, with 8 bases in between. The CDR3 has 14 residues. The germline V gene has CDR1 MNHNS and CDR2 SASEGT. For the CDR3, the DNA is TGTGCCAGCAGTGAAGCGGATACCTACACTGAAGCTTTCTTT. Translated: CASSEADTYTEAFF.

The V gene is TRBV2, the J gene TRBJ2-3, with D perhaps matching TRBD2 (5 bases). Trimming cost V 5 bases and J 4 bases, with 13 bases left between them. The CDR3 length is 14 residues. Germline loops: CDR1 SNHLY, CDR2 FYNNEI. The CDR3 protein is CASSWTPLSDTQYF. The CDR3 nucleotides read TGTGCCAGCAGTTGGACTCCTCTTTCAGATACGCAGTATTTT.

This clonotype was seen more than once but under ten times. The CDR3 is CASSLGNSVNTDTQYF. CDR3 sequence (DNA): TGCGCCAGCAGCTTGGGTAATAGCGTAAACACAGATACGCAGTATTTT. The rearrangement links TRBV5-1 to TRBJ2-3; maybe TRBD2 (5 bases). Trimming stripped 0 bases from V and 2 bases from J, with 13 bases between. Germline CDR1 SGHRS, CDR2 YFSETQ. The CDR3 runs to 16 residues.

This clonotype has a handful of counts. The chain carries TRBV7-9 and TRBJ2-3, with D maybe TRBD1 (6 bases). Looked up from germline, CDR1 is SEHNR and CDR2 is FQNEAQ (reference sequence). The CDR3 sequence is 14 residues long. V gave up 4 bases and J gave up 2 bases, with 10 bases separating them. CDR3 region: CASSSTGITDTQYF. The CDR3 region has the DNA TGTGCCAGCAGCTCAACAGGGATCACAGATACGCAGTATTTT.

V usage is TRBV11-1 and J usage is TRBJ2-3, with D perhaps being TRBD1 or TRBD2 (5 bases each). Trimming removed 8 bases at V and 2 bases at J, with 14 bases between. The CDR3 totals 14 residues. Germline assignment: CDR1 SGHAT and CDR2 FQDESV (reference sequence). The CDR3 here is CASGGEGLTDTQYF. The DNA for the CDR3 is TGTGCCAGCGGGGGAGAAGGTCTCACAGATACGCAGTATTTT.

This chain links TRBV10-3 with TRBJ2-3; TRBD1 agrees at 10 bases. Germline trimming cut 6 bases from V and 1 base from J; bases unmatched to any gene: 7. Germline lookup yields CDR1 ENHRY and CDR2 SYGVKD. The CDR3 consists of 16 residues. CDR3: CAISSDRGRGTDTQYF. CDR3 nucleotide sequence: TGTGCCATCAGCTCAGACAGGGGGCGAGGCACAGATACGCAGTATTTT.

Only a few counts were recorded for this clonotype. The chain couples TRBV27 to TRBJ2-1; 9 bases line up with TRBD2. This CDR3 region has 16 residues. V lost 11 bases to trimming and J lost 6 bases; unmatched junction nucleotides: 17. Per the germline V gene, CDR1 is MNHEY and CDR2 is SMNVEV (reference sequence). The CDR3 DNA reads as TGTGCCTCCACTCGCGTCGGGACTAGCTCTGGCAATGAGCAGTTCTTC. This gives the protein CASTRVGTSSGNEQFF.

This clonotype has only a few counts. This chain uses TRBV4-1 with TRBJ2-3; 7 bases align to TRBD2. Germline loops: CDR1 MGHRA, CDR2 YSYEKL. The CDR3 contains 16 residues. The V and J ends lost 5 bases and 2 bases, in that order; junction bases with no gene match: 10. The CDR3 spells CASSSIGRRVTDTQYF. The CDR3 nucleotides read TGCGCCAGCAGCTCCATCGGGAGGAGGGTCACAGATACGCAGTATTTT.

The rearrangement joins TRBV29-1 to TRBJ2-7; a weak D match, TRBD2 (5 bases). Germline CDR1 is SQVTM and CDR2 is ANQGSEA. The CDR3 totals 13 residues. Trimming removed 2 bases at V and 1 base at J, with 9 bases between. The CDR3 loop reads CSVETGRSYEQYF. CDR3 nucleotide sequence: TGCAGCGTTGAAACGGGAAGGTCCTACGAGCAGTACTTC.